What follows are 3 T cell receptor beta chains derived from one specimen sequenced in a study of T cells in Graves' hyperthyroidism and ophthalmopathy. There were TCR beta CDR3 regions amplified from RNA transcripts. Primed by the HTBI set, a first-round RT-PCR was run on the TCR CDR3. Using its own MiXCR run on the multiplex PCR reads, TCRdb lists one record per CDR3 protein. The sample lists 600,000 to 700,000 distinct CDR3 sequences, less than 45% occurring once. Input material: peripheral blood or thyroid tissue (not recorded which). These receptors all stem from an adult man with Graves' disease, either hyperthyroidism or ophthalmopathy (not recorded which).

This clonotype came up a few times. The chain couples TRBV29-1 to TRBJ1-4; 10 bases align to TRBD1. Germline V lookup: CDR1 SQVTM, CDR2 ANQGSEA. This CDR3 has 12 residues. V gave up 3 bases and J gave up 10 bases; unmatched junction bases: 2. The DNA of the CDR3 is TGCAGCGTTGAGGGGGACAGGGGAAAACTGTTTTTT. Its translation: CSVEGDRGKLFF.

The J gene is TRBJ1-3, the V gene TRBV7-4; D is perhaps TRBD1 (5 bases). Germline V lookup: CDR1 SGHVT, CDR2 SQSDAQ. CDR3 length: 13 amino acids. Trimming cost V 3 bases and J 7 bases, with 10 bases left between them. The CDR3: CASSLDTYNTIYF. DNA for the CDR3: TGTGCCAGCAGCTTGGACACCTACAACACCATATATTTT.

This clonotype was recorded at least ten times. The CDR3 spells CSARQGGNEQYF. As DNA, the CDR3 is TGCAGTGCTCGGCAGGGAGGGAACGAGCAGTACTTC. The chain recombines TRBV20-1 with TRBJ2-7; 7 bases line up with TRBD2. CDR3 length: 12 amino acids. Germline-derived CDR1 and CDR2 are DFQATT and SNEGSKA (reference sequence). Trimming removed 5 bases from V and 5 bases from J; junction bases left unmatched: 6.